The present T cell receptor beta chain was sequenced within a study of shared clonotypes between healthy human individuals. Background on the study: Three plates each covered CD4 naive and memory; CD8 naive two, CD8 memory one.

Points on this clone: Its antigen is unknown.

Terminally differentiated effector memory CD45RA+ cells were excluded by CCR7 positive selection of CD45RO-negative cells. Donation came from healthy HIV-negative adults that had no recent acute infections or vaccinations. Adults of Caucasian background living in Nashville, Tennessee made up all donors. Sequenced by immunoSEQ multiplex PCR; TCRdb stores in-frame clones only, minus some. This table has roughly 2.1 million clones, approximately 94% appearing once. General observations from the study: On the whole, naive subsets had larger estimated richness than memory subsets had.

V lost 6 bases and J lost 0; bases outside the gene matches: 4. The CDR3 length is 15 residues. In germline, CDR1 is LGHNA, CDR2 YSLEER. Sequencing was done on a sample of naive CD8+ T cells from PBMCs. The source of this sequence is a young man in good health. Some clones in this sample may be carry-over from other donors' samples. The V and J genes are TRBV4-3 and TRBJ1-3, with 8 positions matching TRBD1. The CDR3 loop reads CASRSTGGSGNTIYF. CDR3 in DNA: TGCGCCAGCAGGTCCACAGGGGGCTCTGGAAACACCATATATTTT.